Below, 5 T cell receptor beta chains from the same sample are listed, as sequenced in a study of cytotoxic CD8 clonotypes in ibrutinib-treated CLL. Using immunoSEQ multiplex PCR, the repertoire was profiled, and TCRdb retains in-frame clones only, with some absent. The data contain some 310,000 clones, 70% to 80% of them seen just once; the ten biggest clones take up about 6.7%. Sequenced material: PBMCs, taken before ibrutinib treatment. All receptors come from a human donor with chronic lymphocytic leukemia.

In its sample, this clone was seen a few times. This chain links TRBV6-5 with TRBJ1-1; D unclear. V shed 5 bases and J shed 0 bases, with 4 bases lying between them. The CDR3 has 12 residues. CDR1 MNHEY and CDR2 SVGAGI come from the germline V gene. CDR3: CASSHLNTEAFF. CDR3 nucleotide sequence: TGTGCCAGCAGTCATTTGAACACTGAAGCTTTCTTT.

The CDR3 DNA sequence: TGCGCCAGCAGCCAAGATGGGTACAATGAGCAGTTCTTC. It codes for CASSQDGYNEQFF. The chain uses TRBV4-3 and TRBJ2-1; D is unresolved. V lost 0 bases and J lost 4, with 4 bases in between. This CDR3 is built from 13 residues. Germline values: CDR1 LGHNA, CDR2 YSLEER.

This clone was seen a single time. V usage is TRBV25-1 and J usage is TRBJ2-5, with 8 bases fitting TRBD2. In germline, CDR1 is MGHDK, CDR2 SYGVNS. CDR3 length: 16 amino acids. The V and J ends lost 1 base and 5 bases, in that order; junction bases with no gene match: 9. The CDR3 DNA is TGTGCCAGCAGTGAATCCACTAGCGGAGTTGTCGAGACCCAGTACTTC. Translating gives CASSESTSGVVETQYF.

V gene TRBV7-2 combines with J gene TRBJ2-1, with 13 nucleotides matching TRBD2. V gave up 2 bases and J gave up 6 bases; unmatched junction bases: 13. Germline loops: CDR1 SGHTA, CDR2 FQGNSA. CDR3 length: 19 residues. For the CDR3, the DNA is TGTGCCAGCAGCTTATCGCGGGGTCAACTAGCGGGAGGGTCCAATGAGCAGTTCTTC. Protein: CASSLSRGQLAGGSNEQFF.

This clone was counted between two and nine times. The rearrangement links TRBV9 to TRBJ1-2; possible D gene TRBD1, 6 bases. Germline loops: CDR1 SGDLS, CDR2 YYNGEE. V gave up 3 bases and J gave up 4 bases, with 7 bases separating them. The CDR3 has 12 amino acids. CDR3 amino acids: CASSAGAYGYTF. The DNA for the CDR3 is TGTGCCAGCAGCGCAGGGGCCTATGGCTACACCTTC. Filled out from reference TRBV9 and TRBJ1-2, the complete variable domain reads DSGVTQTPKHLITATGQRVTLRCSPRSGDLSVYWYQQSLDQGLQFLIQYYNGEERAKGNILERFSAQQFPDLHSELNLSSLELGDSALYFCASSAGAYGYTFGSGTRLTVV.